One sample yielded the 3 T cell receptor beta chains listed below, sequenced in a study of CD8 T cells in Susac syndrome (dated by TCRdb to between 2019 and 2020). Libraries were made using the immunoSEQ multiplex PCR assay. RNA was extracted using the RNeasy kit, and about 0.5 to 1 ug of the RNA was reverse transcribed with random hexamers. The public reads were quality trimmed at Q25 with fastp and then assembled into clones with MiXCR by TCRdb, keeping productive beta chains. Here each entry gathers all rows of one CDR3 protein and keeps the most common genes and DNA. The sample includes roughly 200,000 distinct CDR3 sequences, with roughly 94% observed a single time. Of the sample, around 0.1% is held by the ten largest clones. Sequencing used CD4+ T cells from PBMCs. The receptors come from a human donor with Susac syndrome.

The chain joins TRBV12-3 or TRBV12-4 to TRBJ1-1, with D possibly matching TRBD1 (5 bases). CDR3 length: 14 amino acids. Trimming removed 3 bases at V and 4 bases at J, with 12 bases between. CDR3 in DNA: TGTGCCAGCAGTTTCGGGGGTTATGGCACTGAAGCTTTCTTT. Protein product: CASSFGGYGTEAFF.

J is TRBJ2-7 and V is TRBV7-6; either TRBD1 or TRBD2 may fit D (7 bases each). In germline, CDR1 is SGHVS, CDR2 FNYEAQ. This CDR3 is built from 15 residues. Between the trimmed V and J ends, which lost 5 bases and 4 bases, there was a span of 18 bases. The CDR3 reads CASSRGDSMIYEQYF. The CDR3 DNA follows: TGTGCCAGCAGCCGGGGGGACAGCATGATTTACGAGCAGTACTTC.

The chain couples TRBV29-1 to TRBJ2-2, with a weak D call TRBD1 (5 bases). The CDR3 has 13 amino acids. The V end was cut by 2 bases, the J end by 5 bases, with 9 bases between. The V gene's germline CDR1 is SQVTM and CDR2 ANQGSEA. The CDR3 region is CSVERGGTGELFF. DNA for the CDR3: TGCAGCGTTGAAAGGGGCGGTACCGGGGAGCTGTTTTTT.